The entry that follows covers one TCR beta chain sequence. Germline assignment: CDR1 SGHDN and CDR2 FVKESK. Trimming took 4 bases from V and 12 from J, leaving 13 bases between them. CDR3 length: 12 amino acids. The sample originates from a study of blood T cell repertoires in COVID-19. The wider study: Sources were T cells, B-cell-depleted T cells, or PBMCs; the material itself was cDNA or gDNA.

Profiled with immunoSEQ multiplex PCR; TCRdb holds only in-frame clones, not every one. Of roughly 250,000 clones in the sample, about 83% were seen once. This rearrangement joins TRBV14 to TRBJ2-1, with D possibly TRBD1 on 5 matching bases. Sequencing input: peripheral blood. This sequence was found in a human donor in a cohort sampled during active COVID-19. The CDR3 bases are TGTGCCAGCAGCCGGGTGGGGCTTAGGCAGTTCTTC. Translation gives CASSRVGLRQFF. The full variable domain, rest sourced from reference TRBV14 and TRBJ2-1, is EAGVTQFPSHSVIEKGQTVTLRCDPISGHDNLYWYRRVMGKEIKFLLHFVKESKQDESGMPNNRFLAERTGGTYSTLKVQPAELEDSGVYFCASSRVGLRQFFGPGTRLTVL.